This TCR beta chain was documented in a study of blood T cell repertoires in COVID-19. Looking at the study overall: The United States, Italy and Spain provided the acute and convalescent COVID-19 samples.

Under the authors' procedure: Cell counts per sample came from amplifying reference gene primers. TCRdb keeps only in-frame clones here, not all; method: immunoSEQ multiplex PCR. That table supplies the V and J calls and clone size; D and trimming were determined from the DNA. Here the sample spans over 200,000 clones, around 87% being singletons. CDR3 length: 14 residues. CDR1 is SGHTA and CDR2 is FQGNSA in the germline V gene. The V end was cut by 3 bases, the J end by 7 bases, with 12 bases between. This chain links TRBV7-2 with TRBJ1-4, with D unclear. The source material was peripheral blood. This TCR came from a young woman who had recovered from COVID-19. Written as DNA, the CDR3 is TGTGCCAGCAGCTTCGGGGTTTTCCGTGAAAAACTGTTTTTT. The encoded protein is CASSFGVFREKLFF.